The 21 T cell receptor beta chains in this list originate from one sample, sequenced in a study of cytomegalovirus exposure and HLA in healthy donors. Primers included in the PCR were 60 Vbeta and 13 Jbeta primers. Only in-frame clones appear in the TCRdb table, and some are missing; sequencing was by immunoSEQ multiplex PCR. Among about 150,000 clones, over 80% were seen once, and the ten largest hold 1.2%. Sequencing was carried out using PBMCs. The receptor set was obtained from a boy aged 2 to 9 in good health and CMV-seronegative.

This clone has more than one count but fewer than ten. Other nucleotide sequences in the sample specify the same CDR3. V is TRBV18 and J is TRBJ1-2; 7 bases match TRBD1. Germline CDR1 KGHSH, CDR2 LQKENI. V lost 3 bases and J lost 3; bases outside the gene matches: 1. This CDR3 contains 13 residues. This CDR3 reads CASSPRGDYGYTF. Written as DNA, the CDR3 is TGTGCCAGCTCACCCAGGGGGGACTATGGCTACACCTTC.

This clone was seen only a few times. The rearrangement joins TRBV2 to TRBJ2-7; 7 bases fit TRBD1. The J segment lost 3 bases and the V segment lost 4 bases, leaving 3 bases of the junction unmatched. Germline V gene data show CDR1 as SNHLY and CDR2 as FYNNEI. The CDR3 totals 13 residues. The CDR3 sequence: CASSAHRGYEQYF. The CDR3 nucleotides read TGTGCCAGCAGTGCTCACAGGGGCTACGAGCAGTACTTC.

The chain couples TRBV19 to TRBJ1-5; D is possibly TRBD1 (5 bases). Germline CDR1 LNHDA, CDR2 SQIVND (reference sequence). The V gene lost 7 bases and the J gene lost 0 bases, with 22 bases spanning the gap. The CDR3 contains 18 residues. The DNA for the CDR3 is TGTGCCAGTACCCCTGCCATGGGGGGGAGAGATAGCAATCAGCCCCAGCATTTT. It yields the protein CASTPAMGGRDSNQPQHF.

The chain joins TRBV10-3 to TRBJ2-7; D ambiguous. Trimming cost V 3 bases and J 4 bases, with 7 bases left between them. The CDR3 contains 12 residues. Germline V CDR1 and CDR2: ENHRY, SYGVKD. The CDR3 sequence: CAISDGEYEQYF. For the CDR3, the DNA is TGTGCCATCAGTGACGGAGAGTACGAGCAGTACTTC.

The table lists this clone with a count of one. The V call is TRBV7-9, the J call TRBJ1-2, with TRBD1 matching over 10 bases. Germline CDR1 is SEHNR and CDR2 is FQNEAQ (reference sequence). J lost 4 bases, V lost 5 bases, and 7 bases had no gene match. The CDR3 consists of 15 residues. CDR3 sequence (DNA): TGTGCCAGCAGCCCGACAGGGGGCCTTGGCTATGGCTACACCTTC. This encodes CASSPTGGLGYGYTF.

This clone was found a few times. CDR3 in amino acids: CASSERPLAAPYEQYF. CDR3 DNA sequence: TGTGCCAGCAGTGAAAGGCCCCTAGCGGCCCCCTACGAGCAGTACTTC. The rearrangement joins TRBV2 to TRBJ2-7, with 7 positions matching TRBD2. Germline assignment: CDR1 SNHLY and CDR2 FYNNEI. This CDR3 has 16 residues. V gave up 2 bases and J gave up 2 bases; unmatched junction bases: 9.

The gene calls are TRBV7-3 and TRBJ2-1; D gene ambiguous. The ends were cut back, 1 base at V and 5 bases at J, with 12 bases in the middle. Germline V gives CDR1 SGHTA, CDR2 FQGTGA. The CDR3 contains 15 residues. The CDR3 protein is CASSLRPGGNNEQFF. CDR3 sequence (DNA): TGTGCCAGCAGCTTAAGACCCGGCGGCAACAATGAGCAGTTCTTC.

The chain links TRBV7-2 to TRBJ1-5; the match to TRBD1 covers 7 bases. CDR1 is SGHTA and CDR2 is FQGNSA in the germline V gene. After removal of 4 bases from V and 2 bases from J, the junction contained 2 bases not matched to a gene. The CDR3 spans 14 residues. CDR3 region: CASSSTGGNQPQHF. The CDR3, as DNA: TGTGCCAGCAGCTCCACAGGGGGCAATCAGCCCCAGCATTTT.

J is TRBJ2-1 and V is TRBV6-1, with 13 bases lining up with TRBD2. Germline V gene lookup returns CDR1 MNHNS and CDR2 SASEGT. The CDR3 is made up of 15 amino acids. With 6 bases clipped from V and 6 bases from J, the junction kept 5 bases outside the gene matches. CDR3 region: CASSELAGGPNEQFF. The CDR3 bases are TGTGCCAGCAGCGAACTAGCGGGAGGGCCCAATGAGCAGTTCTTC.

J is TRBJ1-4 and V is TRBV18; 7 positions match TRBD1. V lost 4 bases, J lost 8 bases, and 4 bases stayed unmatched. The V gene's germline CDR1 is KGHSH and CDR2 LQKENI. CDR3 size: 13 residues. The CDR3 protein is CASSRTGEEKLFF. Written as DNA, the CDR3 is TGTGCCAGCTCACGAACAGGGGAGGAAAAACTGTTTTTT.

The table lists this clone with a few counts. The V call is TRBV29-1, the J call TRBJ1-5; tentative D call: TRBD1 (5 bases). The CDR3 sequence is 14 residues long. Germline assignment: CDR1 SQVTM and CDR2 ANQGSEA. The V end was cut by 6 bases, the J end by 0 bases, with 12 bases between. DNA for the CDR3: TGCAGCGTCGCTCAGGGAAATAGCAATCAGCCCCAGCATTTT. Its translation is CSVAQGNSNQPQHF.

The chain joins TRBV5-1 to TRBJ2-3, with D unresolved. The CDR3 covers 12 residues. The germline CDR1 and CDR2 sequences are SGHRS and YFSETQ. Between the trimmed V and J ends, which lost 2 bases and 5 bases, there was a span of 6 bases. In DNA, the CDR3 is TGCGCCAGCAGCTTTCCGGGAGATACGCAGTATTTT. Its translation is CASSFPGDTQYF.

This clone was seen once. This chain joins TRBV6-6 and TRBJ2-1; D remains unclear. In germline, CDR1 is MNHNY, CDR2 SVGAGI (reference sequence). V was cut by 7 bases and J by 1 base, with 11 bases left in between. The CDR3 consists of 14 residues. The CDR3 region is CASTQGDSYNEQFF. CDR3 bases: TGTGCCAGCACCCAAGGAGATTCCTACAATGAGCAGTTCTTC.

The V call is TRBV4-1, the J call TRBJ1-2; TRBD1 aligns across 7 bases. Germline loops: CDR1 MGHRA, CDR2 YSYEKL. The CDR3 covers 15 residues. The V gene end was trimmed by 4 bases and the J gene end by 4 bases; junction bases not matched to a gene: 9. The CDR3 protein is CASSLIGGGAYGYTF. The CDR3 DNA reads TGCGCCAGCAGCCTAATAGGAGGGGGCGCCTATGGCTACACCTTC.

This chain uses TRBV28 with TRBJ1-5; D is undetermined. The germline CDR1 and CDR2 sequences are MDHEN and SYDVKM. The V and J ends lost 1 base and 9 bases respectively, with 19 bases between them. This CDR3 comprises 16 residues. This chain's CDR3 is CASSLYGGRSNLPQHF. CDR3 bases: TGTGCCAGCAGTTTATATGGCGGCCGGAGCAATTTGCCCCAGCATTTT.

The V and J genes are TRBV7-9 and TRBJ2-7, with D perhaps TRBD2 (6 bases). Germline V CDR1 and CDR2: SEHNR, FQNEAQ (reference sequence). The CDR3 runs 15 residues. The V gene lost 4 bases and the J gene lost 0 bases, with 13 bases spanning the gap. CDR3 loop: CASSSGTDSSYEQYF. CDR3 nucleotide sequence: TGTGCCAGCAGCTCCGGGACTGATAGCTCCTACGAGCAGTACTTC.

This chain connects TRBV5-1 to TRBJ2-1; D unresolved. The CDR3 length is 18 residues. V gave up 3 bases and J gave up 6 bases, with 25 bases separating them. CDR1 SGHRS and CDR2 YFSETQ come from the germline V gene. The CDR3 region is CASSYPHGLNLMANEQFF. CDR3 DNA: TGCGCCAGCAGCTATCCTCACGGGTTAAATTTAATGGCCAATGAGCAGTTCTTC.

This clone was seen a few times. The gene calls are TRBV19 and TRBJ1-1; the match to TRBD1 covers 7 bases. Trimming cost V 3 bases and J 1 base; bases outside gene matches: 5. CDR3 length: 15 residues. Looked up from germline, CDR1 is LNHDA and CDR2 is SQIVND (reference sequence). CDR3 region: CASSMDRSGNTEAFF. CDR3 DNA: TGTGCCAGTAGTATGGACAGGTCGGGGAACACTGAAGCTTTCTTT.

The chain has TRBV2 and TRBJ1-2; D is perhaps TRBD1 (5 bases). Germline CDR1 SNHLY, CDR2 FYNNEI. V lost 4 bases to trimming and J lost 8 bases, with 17 bases between them. The CDR3 sequence is 14 residues long. The CDR3 bases are TGTGCCAGCAGTGTTAAGCAGGGCTCCTACGGCTACACCTTC. This translates into CASSVKQGSYGYTF.

The CDR3 coding sequence is TGTGCCAGCATAGCGTGGGGGGAGCAGTACGTC. Translating gives CASIAWGEQYV. The chain couples TRBV6-1 to TRBJ2-7; perhaps D is TRBD1 or TRBD2 (5 bases each). Germline V lookup: CDR1 MNHNS, CDR2 SASEGT. The ends were cut back, 7 bases at V and 7 bases at J, with 11 bases in the middle. This CDR3 region has 11 residues.

V is TRBV28 and J is TRBJ1-6; TRBD1 matches at 7 bases. This CDR3 contains 14 residues. Germline V gene lookup returns CDR1 MDHEN and CDR2 SYDVKM. The trim removed 6 bases at V and 9 bases at J, leaving 8 bases unmatched. The CDR3 sequence is CASSPDRVGSPLHF. The CDR3 DNA follows: TGTGCCAGCAGCCCTGACAGGGTCGGTTCACCCCTCCACTTT. The full variable domain, completed using reference TRBV28 and TRBJ1-6, is DVKVTQSSRYLVKRTGEKVFLECVQDMDHENMFWYRQDPGLGLRLIYFSYDVKMKEKGDIPEGYSVSREKKERFSLILESASTNQTSMYLCASSPDRVGSPLHFGNGTRLTVT.